This T cell receptor beta chain appears in the sequencing data of a study of blood T cell repertoires in COVID-19. On the study more broadly: Material from acute and convalescent COVID-19 was sourced from the United States, Italy and Spain. Nucleic acid was either cDNA or gDNA, and it came from T cells, B-cell-depleted T cells, or PBMCs.

Authors' processing steps: Nucleated cell counts were estimated from reference gene primer amplification. Method: immunoSEQ multiplex PCR; TCRdb's copy keeps in-frame clones and lacks some. V and J calls plus clone size are reproduced from that table; the DNA served to infer D and trimming. The sample has roughly 75,000 clones, around 85% seen once. Germline CDR1 SEHNR, CDR2 FQNEAQ (reference sequence). The CDR3 extends over 15 amino acids. V lost 5 bases, J lost 3 bases, and 8 bases stayed unmatched. Input material: peripheral blood. The genes are TRBV7-9 and TRBJ1-1; 8 bases are shared with TRBD1. This TCR came from a man in his sixties or seventies with acute or convalescent COVID-19. CDR3 nucleotide sequence: TGTGCCAGCAGCGCCAGGGGGCTAATGGACACTGAAGCTTTCTTT. Its translation: CASSARGLMDTEAFF.